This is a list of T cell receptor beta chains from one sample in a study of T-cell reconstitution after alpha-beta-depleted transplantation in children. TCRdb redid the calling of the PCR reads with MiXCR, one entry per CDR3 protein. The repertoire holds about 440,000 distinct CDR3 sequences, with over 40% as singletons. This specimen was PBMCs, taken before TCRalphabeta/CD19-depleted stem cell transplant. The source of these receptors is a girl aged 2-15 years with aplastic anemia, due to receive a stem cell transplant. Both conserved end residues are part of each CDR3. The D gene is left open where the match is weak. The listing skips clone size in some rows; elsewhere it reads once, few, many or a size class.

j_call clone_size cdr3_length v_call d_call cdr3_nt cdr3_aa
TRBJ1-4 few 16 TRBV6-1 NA TGTGCCAGCAGTCGGGGGGTGGTCGCAGCTAATGAAAAACTGTTTTTT CASSRGVVAANEKLFF
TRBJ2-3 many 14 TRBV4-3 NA TGCGCCAGCAGCCAAGTTATTAGCACAGATACGCAGTATTTT CASSQVISTDTQYF
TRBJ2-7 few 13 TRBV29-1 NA TGCAGCGTTGAAGACGTGGTCTCCTACGAGCAGTACTTC CSVEDVVSYEQYF
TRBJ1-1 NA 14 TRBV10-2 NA TGCGCCAGCAGTGAGCTGGGGGGCGAAGCTGAAGCTTTCTTT CASSELGGEAEAFF
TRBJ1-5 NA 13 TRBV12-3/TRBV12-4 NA TGTGCCAGCACTTTGCGGGTGGAGCAGCCCCAGCATTTT CASTLRVEQPQHF
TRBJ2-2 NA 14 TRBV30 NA TGTGCCTGGGGGGGGGCGCCGAACACCGGGGAGCTGTTTTTT CAWGGAPNTGELFF
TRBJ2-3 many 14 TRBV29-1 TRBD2 TGCAGCGCCGGGACTAGCGGGTTAGTAGATACGCAGTATTTT CSAGTSGLVDTQYF
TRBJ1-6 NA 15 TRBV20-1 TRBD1 TGCAGTGCCCGTACCTTGACAGGGGATAATTCACCCCTCCACTTT CSARTLTGDNSPLHF
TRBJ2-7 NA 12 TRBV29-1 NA TGCAGCGTTGACTCATACGACAAAGAGCAGTACTTC CSVDSYDKEQYF
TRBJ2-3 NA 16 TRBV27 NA TGTGCCAGCAGTTTTGTGGCGGGGGCGAACACAGATACGCAGTATTTT CASSFVAGANTDTQYF
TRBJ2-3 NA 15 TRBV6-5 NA TGTGCCAGCAGTTACGGCAGGGGTGGCACAGATACGCAGTATTTT CASSYGRGGTDTQYF
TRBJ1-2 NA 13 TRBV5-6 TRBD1 TGTGCCAGCAGTCGTGACAGGGCACGAGGCTACACCTTC CASSRDRARGYTF
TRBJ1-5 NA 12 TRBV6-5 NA TGTGCCAGCAGTTACCCTTTAGGGCCCCAGCATTTT CASSYPLGPQHF
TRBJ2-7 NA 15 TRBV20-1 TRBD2 TGCAGTGCTAGCGTAGCGGGAGGCGTGCCCTACGAGCAGTACTTC CSASVAGGVPYEQYF
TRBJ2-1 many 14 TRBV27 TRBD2 TGTGCCAGCAGTTTACGACTAGCGTCGGATGAGCAGTTCTTC CASSLRLASDEQFF
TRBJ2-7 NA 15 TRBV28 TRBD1 TGTGCCAGCAGTTTATTCGGACAGGGGGCATACGAGCAGTACTTC CASSLFGQGAYEQYF
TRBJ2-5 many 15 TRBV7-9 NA TGTGCCAGCAGCCATCCCCCTCTGAGTCGAGAGACCCAGTACTTC CASSHPPLSRETQYF
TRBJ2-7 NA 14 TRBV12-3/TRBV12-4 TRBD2 TGTGCCAGCAGTGCTACTAGCGGGTATTACGAGCAGTACTTC CASSATSGYYEQYF
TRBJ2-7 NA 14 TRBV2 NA TGTGCCAGCAGTGAAAGGGGGACTTTCTACGAGCAGTACTTC CASSERGTFYEQYF
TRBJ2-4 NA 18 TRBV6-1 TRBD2 TGTGCCAGCAGTGAAGCAGGAGCGGGGGGCCAGAGGGGAAACATTCAGTACTTC CASSEAGAGGQRGNIQYF
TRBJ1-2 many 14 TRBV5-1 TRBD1 TGCGCCAGCAGCTTCACAGGGGCTGCCGAAGGCTACACCTTC CASSFTGAAEGYTF
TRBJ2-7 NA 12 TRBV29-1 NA TGCAGCGTGGCGACAGGTTCCTACGAGCAGTACTTC CSVATGSYEQYF
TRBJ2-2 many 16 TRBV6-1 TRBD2 TGTGCCAGCAGTGCTCCGGGACTAGCGGGTCCCGGGGAGCTGTTTTTT CASSAPGLAGPGELFF
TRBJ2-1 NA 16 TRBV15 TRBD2 TGTGCCACCAGCAGACAAAGAACTAGCGGGAGCAATGAGCAGTTCTTC CATSRQRTSGSNEQFF
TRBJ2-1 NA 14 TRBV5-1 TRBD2 TGCGCCAGCAGCAGCGAGCGGGGGATGAATGAGCAGTTCTTC CASSSERGMNEQFF
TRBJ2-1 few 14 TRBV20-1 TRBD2 TGCAGTGCTAGAGCCGGGGGGTTTGACAATGAGCAGTTCTTC CSARAGGFDNEQFF
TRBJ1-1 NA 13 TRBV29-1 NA TGCAGCGCAGTACAGGGCGGCGGCTCTGAAGCTTTCTTT CSAVQGGGSEAFF
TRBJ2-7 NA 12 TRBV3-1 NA TGTGCCAGCAGCCCGCGTCCCCACGAGCAGTACTTC CASSPRPHEQYF
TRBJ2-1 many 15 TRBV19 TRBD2 TGTGCCAGTATGGTGACTAGCGGGAGTTTCAATGAGCAGTTCTTC CASMVTSGSFNEQFF
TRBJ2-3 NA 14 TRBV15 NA TGTGCCACCAGCAGAGATCAAGCGCGAGATACGCAGTATTTT CATSRDQARDTQYF
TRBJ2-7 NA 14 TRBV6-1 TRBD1 TGTGCCAGCAACCGACAGACAGGGGACTACGAGCAGTACTTC CASNRQTGDYEQYF
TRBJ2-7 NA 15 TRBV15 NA TGTGCCACCAGCAGAGATACGGGACTGTCCTACGAGCAGTACTTC CATSRDTGLSYEQYF
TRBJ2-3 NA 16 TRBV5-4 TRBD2 TGTGCCAGCAGCTTGGAGGCTAGCGGGGTTGGAGATACGCAGTATTTT CASSLEASGVGDTQYF
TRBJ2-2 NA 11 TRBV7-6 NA TGTGCCCTCTATCGCGCTGGGGAGCTGTTTTTT CALYRAGELFF